A selection of T cell receptor beta chains follows, all from one sample in a study of chemoradiotherapy in HPV16-positive cancers. Using immunoSEQ multiplex PCR, the repertoire was profiled, and TCRdb retains in-frame clones only, with some absent. The sample carries 17,000 or so clones, about 73% recorded once. The sequencing used tumor tissue, collected from a patient who underwent chemoradiotherapy. The receptor set was obtained from a human donor with HPV-associated anogenital cancer. Both conserved end residues are part of each CDR3. D genes are given only for firm matches. The listing skips clone size in some rows; elsewhere it reads once, few, many or a size class.

TRBV6-4	-	-	TRBJ2-1	TGTGCCAGCAGTGATGAGGCCGCCGGGGAGCAGTTCTTC	CASSDEAAGEQFF
TRBV10-2	TRBD2	-	TRBJ2-1	TGCGCCAGCAGGACTAGCGGGGGGGTCAATGAGCAGTTCTTC	CASRTSGGVNEQFF
TRBV7-7	TRBD1	-	TRBJ2-7	TGTGCTAGCAGCGAGGGGACAGGGGGCTCCTACGAGCAGTACTTC	CASSEGTGGSYEQYF
TRBV2	-	few	TRBJ2-6	TGTGCCAGCCCGAAAGAGCGCGATGTTACTGGGGCCAACGTCCTGACTTTC	CASPKERDVTGANVLTF
TRBV5-4	-	-	TRBJ2-1	TGTGCCAGCAGCCCCTGGACTGGGGATGAGCAGTTCTTC	CASSPWTGDEQFF
TRBV5-1	TRBD2	-	TRBJ2-5	TGCGCCAGCAGCTCACTAGCGGGGGGGTCTATGGAGACCCAGTACTTC	CASSSLAGGSMETQYF
TRBV5-1	-	few	TRBJ2-3	TGCGCCAGCAGCTTCGGCGGGGCAGATACGCAGTATTTT	CASSFGGADTQYF
TRBV27	TRBD2	few	TRBJ2-1	TGTGCCAGCAATTATATAGCGGGAGGGCCCGAGTTCTTC	CASNYIAGGPEFF
TRBV6-5	TRBD2	-	TRBJ2-3	TGTGCCAGCAGCCTAAGCGGGGGCGATAGAGATACGCAGTATTTT	CASSLSGGDRDTQYF
TRBV9	TRBD2	-	TRBJ2-5	TGTGCCAGCAGCCCTCGGACTAGCGGGGGGTTAGAGACCCAGTACTTC	CASSPRTSGGLETQYF
TRBV27	-	-	TRBJ2-5	TGTGCCAGCAGTTTACTACAAGACAGGACCCAAGAGACCCAGTACTTC	CASSLLQDRTQETQYF
TRBV28	-	-	TRBJ1-1	TGTGCCAGCAGCTTGACACTGTCTGAAGCTTTCTTT	CASSLTLSEAFF
TRBV19	-	-	TRBJ1-2	TGTGCCAGTAGCGGATCCGGGACGGCCTATGGCTACACCTTC	CASSGSGTAYGYTF
TRBV7-6	-	-	TRBJ2-1	TGTGCCAGCAGCTTAGTCGTGAATGAGCAGTTCTTC	CASSLVVNEQFF
TRBV11-2	TRBD1	once	TRBJ1-1	TGTGCCAGCAGCTTAGCGACAGGGGCGAACACTGAAGCTTTCTTT	CASSLATGANTEAFF
TRBV2	-	few	TRBJ2-3	TGTGCCAGCAGTGTTGAGACAAATACGCAGTATTTT	CASSVETNTQYF
TRBV2	TRBD2	few	TRBJ2-1	TGTGCCAGCAGTGAATTGTGGGGGGGCAATGAGCAGTTCTTC	CASSELWGGNEQFF
TRBV6-5	TRBD1	-	TRBJ2-7	TGTGCCAGGATTAATTGGGACAGCCCCTACGAGCAGTACTTC	CARINWDSPYEQYF
TRBV10-3	TRBD2	-	TRBJ2-1	TGTGCCATCAGGGGGGGGATCGCCAATGAGCAGTTCTTC	CAIRGGIANEQFF
TRBV7-7	TRBD2	-	TRBJ2-2	TGTGCTAGCAGCTCCGGACTAGCGGGAGAGGAGCTGTTTTTT	CASSSGLAGEELFF
TRBV9	-	-	TRBJ2-1	TGTGCCAGCAGCGTAGAGGGGGGGACCTACAATGAGCAGTTCTTC	CASSVEGGTYNEQFF
TRBV2	TRBD1	-	TRBJ1-1	TGTGCCAGCAGTGCCGAGGGGGCCTACACTGAAGCTTTCTTT	CASSAEGAYTEAFF
TRBV11-2	-	-	TRBJ2-2	TGTGCCAGCAGCTTAGTGGGCCCGTCTAGCGACACCGGGGAGCTGTTTTTT	CASSLVGPSSDTGELFF
TRBV5-1	TRBD2	-	TRBJ2-2	TGCGCCAGCAGCTTGCTAGCGGGGGGCACCGGGGAGCTGTTTTTT	CASSLLAGGTGELFF
TRBV5-4	TRBD1	-	TRBJ1-6	TGTGCCAGCAGCTCCCCCGGGACAGGGGATAATTCACCCCTCCACTTT	CASSSPGTGDNSPLHF
TRBV7-3	TRBD1	-	TRBJ2-1	TGTGCCAGCAGCTTAGGACAGGGTGACTACAATGAGCAGTTCTTC	CASSLGQGDYNEQFF
TRBV14	TRBD1	-	TRBJ1-1	TGTGCCAGCAGCCCAAGACAGGGGGACACTGAAGCTTTCTTT	CASSPRQGDTEAFF
TRBV20-1	-	-	TRBJ1-2	TGCCTGGGGGGAGATTCGGGCGGCTACACCTTC	CLGGDSGGYTF
TRBV9	-	-	TRBJ2-3	TGTGCCAGCAGCGCCGACGCGGGACAGCGATATATCACAGATACGCAGTATTTT	CASSADAGQRYITDTQYF
TRBV10-2	-	-	TRBJ2-1	TGCGCCAGCAATCCTAGCTCGACCTACAATGAGCAGTTCTTC	CASNPSSTYNEQFF
TRBV2	TRBD1	-	TRBJ2-2	TGTGCCAGCAGTGGGGGGACAGTGAACACCGGGGAGCTGTTTTTT	CASSGGTVNTGELFF
TRBV11-3	TRBD2	-	TRBJ2-7	TGTGCCAGCAGCTCCCCTGTGATGGGGACTAGCGGTACCTACGAGCAGTACTTC	CASSSPVMGTSGTYEQYF
TRBV10-3	TRBD1	-	TRBJ1-4	TGTGCCATCAGTCCAGGGACAGCTCTTAATGAAAAACTGTTTTTT	CAISPGTALNEKLFF
TRBV5-6	-	-	TRBJ2-3	TGTGCCAGCAGCCAGAACAGGTTGATGCAGTATTTT	CASSQNRLMQYF
TRBV9	-	-	TRBJ2-1	TGTGCCAGCAGCGTAGGAGGGGTCGGAGAGCAGTTCTTC	CASSVGGVGEQFF
TRBV5-5	-	-	TRBJ2-5	TGTGCCAGCAGCTTGTTACCGGGCGGAGAGACCCAGTACTTC	CASSLLPGGETQYF
TRBV7-9	-	-	TRBJ2-7	TGTGCCAGCAGCTTAACCGGGTATGAGCAGTACTTC	CASSLTGYEQYF
TRBV27	-	few	TRBJ2-7	TGTGCCACTGGACAGTTCTACGAGCAGTACTTC	CATGQFYEQYF
TRBV5-6	-	-	TRBJ1-5	TGTGCCAGCAGCTTTCATGGGTTTAATCAGCCCCAGCATTTT	CASSFHGFNQPQHF
TRBV10-2	TRBD1	-	TRBJ1-1	TGCGCCAGCAGCGGGTTGACAGGGGGGGACACTGAAGCTTTCTTT	CASSGLTGGDTEAFF
TRBV6-5	TRBD2	few	TRBJ2-3	TGTGCCAGCAGTTATGCGGCGGGAGGGCCAGATACGCAGTATTTT	CASSYAAGGPDTQYF
TRBV11-1	-	-	TRBJ1-1	TGTGCCAGCAGCTTCGCGGGGTTGAACACTGAAGCTTTCTTT	CASSFAGLNTEAFF
TRBV6-5	-	-	TRBJ1-6	TGTGCCAGCAGTCTAGGACAGTCCCGTGGGTCACCCCTCCACTTT	CASSLGQSRGSPLHF
TRBV9	TRBD1	-	TRBJ1-6	TGTGCCAGCAGCGTTGGTATCGGACAGGGTGAATTGGCCCTCCACTTT	CASSVGIGQGELALHF
TRBV12-5	-	-	TRBJ1-5	TGTGCTAGTGGTTTGGTACACACGACAGGCCGACCTCGGCCCCAGCATTTT	CASGLVHTTGRPRPQHF
TRBV6-5	-	-	TRBJ2-7	TGTGCCAGCAGATACGCGGCCATGGGCTCCTACGAGCAGTACTTC	CASRYAAMGSYEQYF
TRBV5-4	-	few	TRBJ1-5	TGTGCCAGCAGCTTGAACAGCAATCAGCCCCAGCATTTT	CASSLNSNQPQHF